Listed here is a single T cell receptor (beta chain). This clonotype occurred many times. Its antigen is unknown. No base quality values were provided; no much bigger clone lies one nucleotide off. These data are taken from a study of spatial heterogeneity in lung cancer (dated by TCRdb to about 2019). For context, the study as a whole: The donors were more than 60 patients from the lung TRACERx cohort who had early-stage, untreated non-small cell lung cancer. Follow-up PBMC samples were sequenced whenever the samples were available, and the median time to follow-up was roughly two years after resection. Both alpha and beta chains were TCR-sequenced in samples taken at surgery, namely 220 tumor regions, under 80 matched nontumor lung samples and approximately 58 PBMC samples. The study linked features of the TCR repertoire to counts of nonsynonymous mutations, which were determined by whole-exome sequencing of tumor tissue. More beta-chain than alpha-chain transcripts were consistently detected, likely reflecting higher beta-chain transcript abundance. In the raw uncorrected reads, each unique combination of TCR and UMI appeared more than ten times on average. In non-small cell lung cancer, the study quantitatively compared TCR alpha and beta repertoires across several tumor regions, matched nontumor lung, and blood. General findings and caveats noted by the study authors: Ubiquitous expanded tumor TCRs showed up in blood more often at tumor resection than at routine follow-up. Only around 14 patients were included in the comparisons of baseline and follow-up blood repertoires. Confirming at a functional level the hypothesis that regional TCRs recognize regional mutations was considered to require additional single-cell paired TCR alpha and beta sequencing.

Preparation of the library involved 5' RACE. This sample was sequenced with a NextSeq 500. The TCR library protocol attached a unique molecular identifier to each TCR cDNA molecule to allow correction of PCR and sequencing errors. On the authors' methods: TCR identification, UMI-based error correction and CDR3 extraction were performed with Decombinator tools. TCRs above a frequency of 2 per 1,000, corresponding to the top 1% of the tumor frequency distribution, were defined as expanded. Rényi diversity was computed with the R vegan package after subsampling each repertoire 100 times to 5,000 TCRs. CDR3 similarity networks were built from amino acid triplet string-kernel similarity, connecting CDR3s with pairwise similarity above 0.82. TCRdb reanalyzed the raw reads on its own, using fastp at Q25 for trimming and MiXCR for clone calling, and kept in-frame beta chains. Each entry is one CDR3 protein sequence, shown with its most common DNA and genes. These V and J calls rely on TCRdb rather than the paper's analysis. This sample comprises 20,000 to 30,000 distinct CDR3 sequences, roughly a tenth of them detected only once. The ten largest clones capture about 20% of the sample.

Interpreted using the paper, the time point label stands for: blood at routine non-recurrence follow-up after resection. Whole RNA extracted from tumor and nontumor lung tissue, or from cryopreserved PBMC samples, was used for TCR sequencing without cell sorting. Patients were selected for TCR sequencing only if sufficient RNA was available from at least two tumor regions. The V end loses 4 bases and the J end loses 9 bases, and a stretch of 14 bases separates them. Reading from cysteine to phenylalanine, the CDR3 counts 13 amino acids. Only CDR3 DNA is held: 39 bases, read in frame from base 1. Taken from the germline V gene, the CDR1 and CDR2 loops are SGHRS and YFSETQ.

The chain is made from TRBV5-1 and TRBJ2-1; TRBD1 is a possible D gene, resting on 6 matching bases. This sequence originates from a male donor with early-stage non-small cell lung cancer. The sequenced sample was PBMCs, obtained at follow-up. The CDR3 has the sequence CASSPGRGSEQFF. The DNA reads as follows: TGCGCCAGCAGCCCAGGCAGGGGTAGTGAGCAGTTCTTC.